This T cell receptor (beta chain) was recorded in a study of T cells in Graves' hyperthyroidism and ophthalmopathy. This clonotype was seen many times. Its antigen is as yet unknown. For Graves' hyperthyroidism to be stable, ophthalmopathy could not progress within 18 months. Out of approximately 10 ml of fresh peripheral blood came the PBMCs. Overall study findings and caveats: Expanded thyroid clonotypes (above 0.001) were mostly also found in blood. Ophthalmopathy onset followed model prediction by a median approximately six months.

The germline CDR1 and CDR2 sequences are ENHRY and SYGVKD. V lost 4 bases and J lost 2, with 12 bases in between. The CDR3 is 15 amino acids. RNA transcripts yielded amplified TCR beta CDR3 regions. Initially, a first-round RT-PCR of the TCR CDR3 employed the HTBI primer set. TCRdb passed the multiplex PCR reads through MiXCR, listing each CDR3 protein once. The data show hundreds of thousands of distinct CDR3 sequences, 38% seen once. The chain employs TRBV10-3 and TRBJ1-3; weak D call: TRBD1 (6 bases). This receptor was taken from a man aged 18 to 35 with Graves' hyperthyroidism. The sample consisted of blood. The CDR3 sequence: CAISVGDKTGNTIYF. CDR3 DNA sequence: TGTGCCATCAGTGTCGGGGACAAGACTGGAAACACCATATATTTT.